The sequence of this TCR beta chain was determined in a study of blood T cell repertoires in COVID-19. Study-level information: Collection of acute and convalescent COVID-19 samples took place in the United States, Italy and Spain.

This CDR3 spans 14 amino acids. The germline gives CDR1 LNHDA, CDR2 SQIVND (reference sequence). V dropped 3 bases and J dropped 5 bases, with 13 bases sitting between them. Clones were sequenced by immunoSEQ multiplex PCR, and TCRdb holds only the in-frame ones, with some missing. Of under 300,000 clones in the sample, 75% to 85% were seen once. Source material: peripheral blood. V gene TRBV19 combines with J gene TRBJ2-5, with D possibly matching TRBD1 (5 bases). This receptor was obtained from a human donor in a cohort sampled during active COVID-19. The CDR3 is CASSIQPSGETQYF. CDR3 DNA sequence: TGTGCCAGTAGTATCCAGCCATCAGGGGAGACCCAGTACTTC.